The clone carrying this TCR beta chain has a count of ten or more. Preparation of the TCRbeta library was carried out with unique molecular identifiers. Via MiXCR, TCRdb re-called the PCR reads, giving one row per CDR3 protein. The sample has under 450,000 distinct CDR3 sequences; about an eighth are singletons. The data originate from a study of T-cell reconstitution after alpha-beta-depleted transplantation in children. The junction had 9 bases not matched to a gene; V was cut back by 3 bases and J by 5 bases. The CDR3 covers 15 residues. Germline V gene sequence: CDR1 SGHVS, CDR2 FQNEAQ. This receptor was identified in a human donor who donated a stem cell graft to a child with Fanconi anemia. V usage is TRBV7-8 and J usage is TRBJ1-1; 7 bases fit TRBD1. Here the sequenced sample was PBMCs, taken from the stem cell graft. The CDR3 loop reads CASSFTGAPWTEAFF. The CDR3 nucleotides are TGTGCCAGCAGCTTCACAGGGGCCCCTTGGACTGAAGCTTTCTTT.